Listed below are T cell receptor beta chains from one sample, sequenced in a study of OX40 agonist ivuxolimab in advanced cancers. Data came from immunoSEQ multiplex PCR; TCRdb stores just in-frame clones and leaves some out. The table has tens of thousands of clones, 90% seen once; the top ten hold roughly 0.56%. Specimen: CD4+ or CD8+ T cells sorted from blood, collected in a trial of the OX40 agonist ivuxolimab. These receptors originate from an adult with an advanced solid tumor such as melanoma, head and neck, liver or kidney cancer. CDR3s include the opening cysteine and the closing phenylalanine or tryptophan. D genes are given only for firm matches. Clone size is not always given. Where it is, it says once, few, many or a class for expanded clones.

v_gene	d_gene	abundance	j_gene	CDR3nt	CDR3aa
TRBV12-2	-	-	TRBJ2-3	TGTGCAAGTCGCACGAGTAGACCAGATACGCAGTATTTT	CASRTSRPDTQYF
TRBV29-1	-	-	TRBJ2-7	TGCAGCGTGGGCGAGGGGAACTACGAGCAGTACTTC	CSVGEGNYEQYF
TRBV6-5	-	-	TRBJ2-7	TGTGCCAGCAGTTACTCGGGGCCCCAGGGGACCTACGAGCAGTACTTC	CASSYSGPQGTYEQYF
TRBV28	-	-	TRBJ1-5	TGTGCCAGCAGTTTAACTGGGGGCTGGAATCAGCCCCAGCATTTT	CASSLTGGWNQPQHF
TRBV30	TRBD1	-	TRBJ2-1	TGTGCCTGGAGTGTCACTCAGGGGGCGGACAATGAGCAGTTCTTC	CAWSVTQGADNEQFF
TRBV29-1	-	-	TRBJ2-7	TGCAGCGTTGTCCGGTCCTACGAGCAGTACTTC	CSVVRSYEQYF
TRBV21-1	-	once	TRBJ2-2	TGTGCCAGCAGCAAAGAGGACAGGACCACGCACACCGGGGAGCTGTTTTTT	CASSKEDRTTHTGELFF
TRBV6-5	-	once	TRBJ2-2	TGTGCCAGCAGTCTCAGGGAGGCCGGGGAGCTGTTTTTT	CASSLREAGELFF
TRBV6-5	TRBD1	-	TRBJ1-3	TGTGCCAGCAGGGCAGGGGGCTCTGGAAACACCATATATTTT	CASRAGGSGNTIYF
TRBV28	TRBD2	-	TRBJ2-7	TGTGCCAGCAGTTCACGGCAGGGACTAGCGGGTTACCCCTACGAGCAGTACTTC	CASSSRQGLAGYPYEQYF
TRBV5-1	TRBD2	-	TRBJ2-1	TGCGCCAGCAGCTTGGGACTAGCGGGGTTTACCTCCTACAATGAGCAGTTCTTC	CASSLGLAGFTSYNEQFF
TRBV14	TRBD1	-	TRBJ1-1	TGTGCCAGCAGCCAAAGGGGACAGTCGTACTTCTTT	CASSQRGQSYFF
TRBV19	TRBD2	-	TRBJ2-1	TGTGCCAGTAGTAGGGCGGGAGGGCTTAACAATGAGCAGTTCTTC	CASSRAGGLNNEQFF
TRBV20-1	-	few	TRBJ2-7	TGCAGTGCTAGGCACCTCTACGAGCAGTACTTC	CSARHLYEQYF
TRBV5-1	TRBD1	-	TRBJ2-1	TGCGCCAGCAGCTTGGTTCCAGGGACAGGGTACAATGAGCAGTTCTTC	CASSLVPGTGYNEQFF
TRBV11-3	-	-	TRBJ2-3	TGTGCCAGCAGCTTAGGCCGATACGGAGAGAGCGCTCACACAGATACGCAGTATTTT	CASSLGRYGESAHTDTQYF
TRBV14	-	-	TRBJ2-2	TGTGCCAGCAGCCAAGAGCTGGCTAGCCGGGGCGGGGAGCTGTTTTTT	CASSQELASRGGELFF
TRBV5-6	-	-	TRBJ1-6	TGTGCCAGCAGCCCCAAGGGACATTCACCCCTCCACTTT	CASSPKGHSPLHF
TRBV2	TRBD2	-	TRBJ2-5	TGTGCCAGCAAGGGGGGGCTAGCGGGGAGCCAAGAGACCCAGTACTTC	CASKGGLAGSQETQYF
TRBV27	TRBD2	-	TRBJ2-7	TGTGCCAGCAGCCGGACTAGCGGGGCCTACGAGCAGTACTTC	CASSRTSGAYEQYF
TRBV5-4	TRBD2	-	TRBJ2-7	TGTGCCAGCAGGCCCGGGACTAGCGCCTACGAGCAGTACTTC	CASRPGTSAYEQYF
TRBV10-2	-	-	TRBJ2-7	TGCGCCAGCAGCAGAACCTACGAGCAGTACTTC	CASSRTYEQYF
TRBV28	-	-	TRBJ1-2	TGTGCCAGCAGTTTCCCTGCGGGGGAGGCCGGCTATGGCTACACCTTC	CASSFPAGEAGYGYTF
TRBV11-2	TRBD2	-	TRBJ2-5	TGTGCCAGCAGCCGCGGACTTAGCGGGAGCCGGGAGACCCAGTACTTC	CASSRGLSGSRETQYF
TRBV5-1	-	-	TRBJ2-1	TGCGCCAGCAGCCGGGTCGACTCCTACAATGAGCAGTTCTTC	CASSRVDSYNEQFF
TRBV6-5	-	-	TRBJ1-1	TGTGCCAGCTCGATGGGGACTGAAGCTTTCTTT	CASSMGTEAFF
TRBV28	TRBD1	-	TRBJ1-5	TGTGCCAGCAGCTCCGGGACAGGTCTATCTGGCAATCAGCCCCAGCATTTT	CASSSGTGLSGNQPQHF
TRBV6-1	-	-	TRBJ2-3	TGTGCCAGCAGTGACCGCACTTTTAGGGATACGCAGTATTTT	CASSDRTFRDTQYF
TRBV5-4	TRBD1	-	TRBJ2-5	TGTGCCAGCAGCCCGGGACAGTCCCAAGAGACCCAGTACTTC	CASSPGQSQETQYF
TRBV6-5	-	-	TRBJ1-1	TGTGCCAGCAGTACCGCGGACACTGAAGCTTTCTTT	CASSTADTEAFF